These T cell receptor beta chains were read from a single sample in a study of cytomegalovirus exposure and HLA in healthy donors. Repertoires were generated with immunoSEQ multiplex PCR, while TCRdb's copy carries only in-frame clones and drops some. The repertoire includes about 130,000 clones, 75% to 90% of them detected once, and around 1.2% sits in the top ten. The sample comprised PBMCs. The receptors were gathered from a woman younger than 30 in good health and CMV-seronegative. CDR3s include the opening cysteine and the closing phenylalanine or tryptophan. A D gene is named only where the DNA matches it firmly. Clone size appears in some rows only: once, few, many, or a class for an expanded clone.

NA,NA,TRBJ2-4,TRBV6-5,CASSYSSDSLQYF,TGTGCCAGCAGTTACTCGTCGGACAGCCTCCAGTACTTC
TRBD2,NA,TRBJ2-5,TRBV2,CASSDSVAGGQETQYF,TGTGCCAGCAGTGACTCGGTAGCGGGGGGCCAAGAGACCCAGTACTTC
NA,NA,TRBJ2-7,TRBV29-1,CSGGTYEQYF,TGCAGCGGGGGGACTTACGAGCAGTACTTC
TRBD2,NA,TRBJ2-7,TRBV30,CGARNSSGRASEQYF,TGTGGTGCGCGCAACTCTAGCGGGAGGGCCTCCGAGCAGTACTTC
NA,NA,TRBJ2-1,TRBV7-9,CASSLETVHNEQFF,TGTGCCAGCAGCTTAGAAACAGTCCACAATGAGCAGTTCTTC
TRBD1,NA,TRBJ2-1,TRBV6-4,CASSGGTGAYNEQFF,TGTGCCAGCAGTGGCGGGACAGGGGCCTACAATGAGCAGTTCTTC
NA,NA,TRBJ2-7,TRBV18,CASSPEWAGGSYEQYF,TGTGCCAGCTCACCCGAATGGGCAGGAGGTTCCTACGAGCAGTACTTC
TRBD1,NA,TRBJ1-3,TRBV30,CAWCWGDSGNTIYF,TGTGCCTGGTGCTGGGGGGACAGCGGAAACACCATATATTTT
NA,NA,TRBJ2-7,TRBV7-2,CASSLSSVNEQYF,TGTGCCAGCAGCTTAAGTAGCGTGAACGAGCAGTACTTC
TRBD1,NA,TRBJ2-3,TRBV5-6,CASSMDRVTDTQYF,TGTGCCAGCAGCATGGACAGGGTCACAGATACGCAGTATTTT
NA,NA,TRBJ1-2,TRBV4-1,CASSQDRWGSLGYGYTF,TGCGCCAGCAGCCAAGACCGGTGGGGCAGCCTCGGATATGGCTACACCTTC
NA,NA,TRBJ1-1,TRBV2,CAIQGLNTEAFF,TGTGCCATTCAGGGGCTGAACACTGAAGCTTTCTTT
TRBD2,NA,TRBJ2-1,TRBV6-5,CASSSFRGGTSDEQFF,TGTGCCAGCAGTTCCTTTCGGGGGGGGACTTCAGATGAGCAGTTCTTC
NA,NA,TRBJ2-3,TRBV4-3,CASSQDRVADTQYF,TGCGCCAGCAGCCAAGATCGCGTGGCAGATACGCAGTATTTT
NA,NA,TRBJ1-1,TRBV29-1,CSVAKGFTEAFF,TGCAGCGTTGCTAAGGGGTTTACTGAAGCTTTCTTT
NA,NA,TRBJ2-2,TRBV7-9,CASSRGGDANTGELFF,TGTGCCAGCAGCAGAGGAGGGGATGCGAACACCGGGGAGCTGTTTTTT
TRBD1,NA,TRBJ1-1,TRBV29-1,CSIRQGAPEAFF,TGCAGCATTAGACAGGGGGCTCCTGAAGCTTTCTTT
TRBD1,NA,TRBJ2-1,TRBV29-1,CSVRTGVNEQFF,TGCAGCGTCCGAACAGGGGTCAATGAGCAGTTCTTC
TRBD1,NA,TRBJ1-2,TRBV7-9,CASSQNSPRQGGYTF,TGTGCCAGCAGCCAGAACTCCCCTAGACAGGGCGGCTACACCTTC
NA,NA,TRBJ2-4,TRBV30,CAWSVRYRRNIQYF,TGTGCCTGGAGTGTGCGGTACAGGCGGAACATTCAGTACTTC
NA,NA,TRBJ1-4,TRBV30,CAWSVIQGEKLFF,TGTGCCTGGAGTGTAATTCAGGGCGAAAAACTGTTTTTT
TRBD1,NA,TRBJ1-6,TRBV19,CASSWTGGESPLHF,TGTGCCAGTAGTTGGACAGGAGGTGAATCACCCCTCCACTTT
NA,NA,TRBJ1-1,TRBV14,CASSPIGTEGSRTEAFF,TGTGCCAGCAGCCCGATTGGTACGGAAGGGAGTCGCACTGAAGCTTTCTTT
NA,NA,TRBJ1-5,TRBV10-3,CAISPRDKGNQPQHF,TGTGCCATCAGCCCCCGGGACAAGGGGAATCAGCCCCAGCATTTT
TRBD1,NA,TRBJ2-2,TRBV11-3,CASSRDRGTGELFF,TGTGCCAGCAGCCGGGACAGGGGAACCGGGGAGCTGTTTTTT
NA,NA,TRBJ2-7,TRBV28,CASSFRAYEQYF,TGTGCCAGCAGTTTCAGGGCGTACGAGCAGTACTTC
NA,once,TRBJ2-2,TRBV6-6,CASSYETANTGELFF,TGTGCCAGCAGTTACGAGACAGCGAACACCGGGGAGCTGTTTTTT
TRBD1,once,TRBJ2-5,TRBV7-9,CASSWGQGAFQETQYF,TGTGCCAGCAGCTGGGGACAGGGGGCCTTCCAAGAGACCCAGTACTTC
NA,NA,TRBJ1-2,TRBV5-1,CASSPGGGLYGYTF,TGCGCCAGCAGCCCCGGGGGGGGCCTCTATGGCTACACCTTC
TRBD2,NA,TRBJ2-6,TRBV13,CASSWGLAGYSGANVLTF,TGTGCCAGCAGCTGGGGACTAGCGGGTTACTCTGGGGCCAACGTCCTGACTTTC
NA,NA,TRBJ1-5,TRBV30,CAWNRLQGQPQHF,TGTGCCTGGAACCGCCTACAGGGTCAGCCCCAGCATTTT
NA,NA,TRBJ1-6,TRBV28,CASTTGTGLARLHF,TGTGCCAGCACCACCGGAACGGGACTCGCTCGCCTCCACTTT
TRBD2,NA,TRBJ2-1,TRBV6-5,CASSYETSDTNEQFF,TGTGCCAGCAGTTATGAGACTAGCGATACAAATGAGCAGTTCTTC
TRBD2,NA,TRBJ2-3,TRBV6-6,CASSLRGGRAADTQYF,TGTGCCAGCAGTCTTCGTGGCGGGAGGGCCGCAGATACGCAGTATTTT
TRBD2,once,TRBJ2-3,TRBV29-1,CSVAGGGSTDTQYF,TGCAGCGTTGCGGGGGGGGGTAGCACAGATACGCAGTATTTT
NA,NA,TRBJ1-5,TRBV5-5,CASSRQNNQPQHF,TGTGCCAGCAGCAGACAGAACAATCAGCCCCAGCATTTT
TRBD2,NA,TRBJ2-5,TRBV30,CAWSVWLAGVSQETQYF,TGTGCCTGGAGTGTGTGGCTAGCGGGAGTATCACAAGAGACCCAGTACTTC
TRBD1,once,TRBJ2-7,TRBV28,CASSLWNTGGVTYEQYF,TGTGCCAGCAGTTTATGGAACACAGGGGGCGTAACCTACGAGCAGTACTTC
TRBD2,NA,TRBJ2-5,TRBV6-6,CASSSTLAGGGETQYF,TGTGCCAGCAGTTCCACACTAGCGGGGGGTGGGGAGACCCAGTACTTC
NA,NA,TRBJ1-4,TRBV7-2,CASSPENEKLFF,TGTGCCAGCAGCCCTGAGAATGAAAAACTGTTTTTT
TRBD2,NA,TRBJ2-7,TRBV30,CAWQLAGVGQYF,TGTGCCTGGCAACTAGCGGGAGTCGGGCAGTACTTC
NA,NA,TRBJ2-7,TRBV7-2,CASSPAGDSSYEQYF,TGTGCCAGCAGCCCAGCGGGGGACAGCTCCTACGAGCAGTACTTC
TRBD1,NA,TRBJ1-4,TRBV5-1,CASRAGTGYEKLFF,TGCGCCAGCAGGGCCGGGACAGGGTATGAAAAACTGTTTTTT
NA,NA,TRBJ2-1,TRBV6-7,CAGWDTVWDEQFF,TGTGCCGGATGGGACACGGTCTGGGATGAGCAGTTCTTC
NA,NA,TRBJ1-2,TRBV19,CASSMALMKYGYTF,TGTGCCAGTAGTATGGCCCTGATGAAGTATGGCTACACCTTC
NA,NA,TRBJ2-1,TRBV28,CASSYPDEQFF,TGTGCCAGCAGTTATCCCGATGAGCAGTTCTTC
NA,NA,TRBJ1-2,TRBV6-1,CASSESWDTGRGYGYTF,TGTGCCAGCAGTGAAAGTTGGGACACCGGACGGGGCTATGGCTACACCTTC
NA,NA,TRBJ2-2,TRBV25-1,CASSESPLSADTGELFF,TGTGCCAGCAGTGAATCCCCCCTTTCGGCGGACACCGGGGAGCTGTTTTTT
NA,NA,TRBJ1-4,TRBV14,CASSQLRTATEKLFF,TGTGCCAGCAGCCAATTAAGGACAGCTACTGAAAAACTGTTTTTT
TRBD2,NA,TRBJ2-4,TRBV4-2,CASSHWGLAGGLAKNIQYF,TGTGCCAGCAGCCATTGGGGACTAGCGGGGGGGCTTGCCAAAAACATTCAGTACTTC
TRBD1,once,TRBJ1-5,TRBV19,CASSIDRETRPQHF,TGTGCCAGTAGTATTGACAGGGAGACTCGGCCCCAGCATTTT
NA,NA,TRBJ2-1,TRBV28,CASSLFRGNEQFF,TGTGCCAGCAGTTTATTTCGGGGGAATGAGCAGTTCTTC
TRBD1,NA,TRBJ1-6,TRBV27,CASSLGTGVPSPISPLHF,TGTGCCAGCAGTTTAGGGACAGGGGTCCCCAGCCCCATTTCACCCCTCCACTTT
NA,NA,TRBJ2-3,TRBV28,CASSPISETNTDTQYF,TGTGCCAGCAGTCCAATTAGCGAGACTAACACAGATACGCAGTATTTT
NA,NA,TRBJ2-7,TRBV5-8,CASSPRALLQYF,TGTGCCAGCAGCCCGCGGGCCCTTCTCCAGTACTTC